This T cell receptor beta chain was recorded in a study of identifying expanded T cells in peripheral blood (dated by TCRdb to the late 2010s). Regarding the research as a whole: Four technical replicates, made by sequencing separate aliquots from the same pool of genomic DNA, were compared pairwise.

During the collection period, no immune events, such as infections, were documented for the healthy donors. Healthy-donor blood repertoires served as a training cohort to calibrate time-dependent variance in a beta-binomial model of T-cell clone differential abundance. The training cohort included approximately 10 healthy donors, of whom 3 were female and 7 were male. Donor ages ranged from about 29 to 70 years, with an average of around 43 years. Whole blood from each healthy donor was obtained from a commercial supplier and was collected at three time points about 15 days apart. For immunosequencing, genomic DNA was extracted from whole blood that had not been sorted. What the work shows at the level of the full study, not this receptor alone: Roughly 1.2 differentially abundant clones were flagged by the binomial model between technical replicates, whereas about 16 and 19 were flagged over around two weeks and four weeks, respectively. Across all healthy-donor time intervals, the beta-binomial model significantly lowered both the number of clones called differentially abundant and the false-positive rate. The authors expected that over much longer intervals, such as months to years, biological variance in healthy repertoires might increase even further. Variance in clone template counts between approximately two-week samples significantly increased with total template count across all healthy donors.

TCRbeta CDR3 regions were profiled by bias-controlled multiplex PCR amplification of genomic DNA with the immunoSEQ Assay. The authors' pipeline ran thus. The absolute abundance of each unique TCRbeta CDR3 region was quantified after sequences were collapsed and filtered. Two models were used to test differential abundance: a binomial model (Fisher-equivalent) and a beta-binomial model that adds time-dependent variance fitted from healthy donors. Clones with fewer than 5 combined templates were removed, and a clone was called differentially abundant if the clone's Benjamini-Hochberg FDR was below 0.01. Using the form v = (b*log(k)+a)^2, the beta-binomial variance was modeled as a function of the total template count across the two samples. Here the immuneACCESS table is served through TCRdb, limited to in-frame sequences with V and J called. Missing clones are a known gap in these copies; in checked studies unresolved V genes cover under half, and the rest lacks a known reason. That table furnishes V, J and clone size, whereas the DNA furnished D and trimming. Recorded for this sample are more than 50,000 clones; around 81% of them occurred a single time. The ten largest make up around a sixth of the sample.

In regard to this clone: Its cognate antigen has yet to be identified. Base-call qualities are not available, and no considerably larger clone is one nucleotide away.

There are 16 amino acids in the CDR3, from cysteine to phenylalanine inclusive. The retained sequence is limited to the CDR3, 48 bases, with the frame set at the first base. Sequences MGHRA (CDR1) and YSYEKL (CDR2) are obtained from the germline V gene. V is clipped by 0 bases and J by 7 bases, and the sequence between their germline boundaries is 18 bases long. The sequencing sample was made of blood. This chain joins TRBV4-1 to TRBJ1-2, and possibly TRBD1, on 5 matching bases. The TCR was taken from a person aged 18 to 70 in good health. The encoded CDR3 is CASSQDISAGSLGYTF. The DNA is as follows: TGCGCCAGCAGCCAAGATATATCGGCAGGGTCTCTTGGCTACACCTTC.